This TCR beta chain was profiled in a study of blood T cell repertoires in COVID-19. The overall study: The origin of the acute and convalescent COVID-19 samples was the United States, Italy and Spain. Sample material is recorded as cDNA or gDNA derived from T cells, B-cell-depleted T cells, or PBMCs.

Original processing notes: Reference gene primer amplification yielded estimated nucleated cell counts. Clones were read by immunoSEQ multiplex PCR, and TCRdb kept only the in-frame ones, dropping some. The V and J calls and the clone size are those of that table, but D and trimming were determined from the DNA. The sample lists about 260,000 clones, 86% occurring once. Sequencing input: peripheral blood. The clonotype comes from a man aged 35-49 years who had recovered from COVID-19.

The CDR3 protein is CASSPTGENGNQPQHF. As DNA, the CDR3 is TGTGCCAGCAGCCCTACAGGGGAAAATGGCAATCAGCCCCAGCATTTT. The genes are TRBV7-9 and TRBJ1-5, with 7 positions matching TRBD1. Trimming removed 5 bases from V and 2 bases from J; junction bases left unmatched: 9. There are 16 residues in the CDR3. Germline CDR1 reads SEHNR; CDR2 reads FQNEAQ (reference sequence).